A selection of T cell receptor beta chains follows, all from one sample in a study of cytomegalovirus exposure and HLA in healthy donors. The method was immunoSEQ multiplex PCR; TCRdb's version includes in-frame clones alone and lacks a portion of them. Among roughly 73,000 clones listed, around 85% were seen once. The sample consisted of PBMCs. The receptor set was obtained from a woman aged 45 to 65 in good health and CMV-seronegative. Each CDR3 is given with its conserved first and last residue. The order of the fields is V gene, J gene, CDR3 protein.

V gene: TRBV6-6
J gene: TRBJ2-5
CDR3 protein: CASRQGSLETQYF

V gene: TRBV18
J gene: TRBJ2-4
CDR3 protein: CASSPHPTGDRGSF

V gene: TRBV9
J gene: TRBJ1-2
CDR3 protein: CASSVSKGQTNYGYTF

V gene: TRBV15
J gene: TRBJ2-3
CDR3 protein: CATNARRGLDTQYF

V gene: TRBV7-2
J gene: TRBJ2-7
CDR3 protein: CASSQVGGGEQYF

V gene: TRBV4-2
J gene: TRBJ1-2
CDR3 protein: CASSQGPGTLYGYTF

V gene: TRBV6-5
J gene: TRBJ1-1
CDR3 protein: CASSFLQGARGTEAFF

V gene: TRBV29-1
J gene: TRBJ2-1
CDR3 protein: CSVAGGSNEQFF

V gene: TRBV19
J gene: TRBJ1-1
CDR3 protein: CASSSNTGTAEAFF

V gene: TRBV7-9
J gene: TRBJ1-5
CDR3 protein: CASSLDRNNQPQHF

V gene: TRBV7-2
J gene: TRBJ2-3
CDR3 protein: CASSLEASGSSFDTDTQYF

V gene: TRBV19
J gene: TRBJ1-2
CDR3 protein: CASSPKPQGGGYTF

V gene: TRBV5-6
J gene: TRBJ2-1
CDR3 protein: CASSRGTAVEQFF

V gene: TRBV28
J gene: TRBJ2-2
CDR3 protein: CASTPGQGDHGELFF

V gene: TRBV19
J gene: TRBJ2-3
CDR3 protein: CASSIPHDGVTQYF

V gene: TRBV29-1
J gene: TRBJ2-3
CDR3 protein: CSVDSAGSTDTQYF

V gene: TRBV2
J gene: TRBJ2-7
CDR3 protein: CASSIDSGSSYEQYF

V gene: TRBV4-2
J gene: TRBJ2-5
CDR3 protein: CASSQEGPGQGAPETQYF

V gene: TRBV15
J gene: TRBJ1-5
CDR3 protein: CATSREPLTGGQGNQPQHF

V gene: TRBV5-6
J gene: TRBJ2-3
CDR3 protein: CASSVPGLATDTQYF

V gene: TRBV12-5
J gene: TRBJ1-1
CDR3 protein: CASGLVVTGGRFEAFF

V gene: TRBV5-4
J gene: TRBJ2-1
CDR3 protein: CASSRDSGGKHEQFF

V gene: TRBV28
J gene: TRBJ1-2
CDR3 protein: CASSSVPGLDGYTF

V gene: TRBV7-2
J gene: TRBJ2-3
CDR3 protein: CASSLRGVAGGADTQYF

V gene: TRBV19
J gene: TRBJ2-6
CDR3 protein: CASSSSSSGANVLTF

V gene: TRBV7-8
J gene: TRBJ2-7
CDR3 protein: CASSLDGTSGDEQYF

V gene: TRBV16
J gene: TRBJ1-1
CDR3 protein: CASSQSNSESDEAFF

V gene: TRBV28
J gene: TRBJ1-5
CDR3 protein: CASSLRRVPPQHF

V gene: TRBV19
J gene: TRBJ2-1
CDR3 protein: CASGRLAGGHSNEQFF

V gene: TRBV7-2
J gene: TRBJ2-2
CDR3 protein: CASSSRDFHTGELFF

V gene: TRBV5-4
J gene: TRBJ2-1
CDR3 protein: CASSFGTSECEQFF

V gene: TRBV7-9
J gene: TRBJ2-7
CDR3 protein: CASSPRGTYEQYF

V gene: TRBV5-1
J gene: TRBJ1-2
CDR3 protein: CASSLTRGLNGYTF

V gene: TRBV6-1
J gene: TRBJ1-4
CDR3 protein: CASSEGTGVEKLFF

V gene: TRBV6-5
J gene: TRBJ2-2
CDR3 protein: CASNYGDRTTGELFF

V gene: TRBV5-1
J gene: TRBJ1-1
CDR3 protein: CASSRDSMNTEAFF

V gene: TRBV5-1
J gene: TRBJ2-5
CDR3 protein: CASSLDPESETQYF

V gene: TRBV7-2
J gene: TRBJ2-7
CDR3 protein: CASSLAGTDAYEQYF

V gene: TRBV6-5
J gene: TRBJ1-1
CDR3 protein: CASSRQGLNTEAFF